A selection of T cell receptor beta chains follows, all from one sample in a study of blood T cell repertoires in COVID-19. TCRdb keeps only in-frame clones here, not all; method: immunoSEQ multiplex PCR. The repertoire holds 83,000 or so clones, with 85% to 90% as singletons. The sample consisted of peripheral blood. These receptors were taken from a man older than 75 with active or convalescent COVID-19. Both conserved end residues are part of each CDR3. Each record gives: D gene, clone size, J gene, V gene, CDR3 DNA, CDR3 protein. D genes are given only for firm matches. Some rows mark clone size as missing; the rest say once, few, many or name a class of expanded clone.

d_call: TRBD2
clone_size: -
j_call: TRBJ2-1
v_call: TRBV9
cdr3_nt: TGTGCCAGCAGCGTTCCAGCCACTAGCGGGAGGAGTGATGAGCAGTTCTTC
cdr3_aa: CASSVPATSGRSDEQFF

d_call: -
clone_size: -
j_call: TRBJ1-5
v_call: TRBV30
cdr3_nt: TGTGCCTGGGCAGGGGACACCGTACAGCCCCAGCATTTT
cdr3_aa: CAWAGDTVQPQHF

d_call: -
clone_size: few
j_call: TRBJ1-5
v_call: TRBV6-2/TRBV6-3
cdr3_nt: TGTGCCAGCAGTTACGAAGCCGGGTTCCAGCCCCAGCATTTT
cdr3_aa: CASSYEAGFQPQHF

d_call: -
clone_size: -
j_call: TRBJ1-1
v_call: TRBV19
cdr3_nt: TGTGCCAGTAGTCTAGGAGCACCGAGCACTGAAGCTTTCTTT
cdr3_aa: CASSLGAPSTEAFF

d_call: TRBD1
clone_size: -
j_call: TRBJ1-5
v_call: TRBV5-8
cdr3_nt: TGTGCCAGCAGCTTGATCAGGGGGATAGGTCAGCCCCAGCATTTT
cdr3_aa: CASSLIRGIGQPQHF

d_call: TRBD2
clone_size: -
j_call: TRBJ2-3
v_call: TRBV5-1
cdr3_nt: TGCGCCAGCAGCACGGGACTAGCGGGGGACCGGCAGTATTTT
cdr3_aa: CASSTGLAGDRQYF

d_call: -
clone_size: -
j_call: TRBJ1-1
v_call: TRBV23-1
cdr3_nt: TGCGCCAGCAGTCAATCGCCCTCGGACACTGAAGCTTTCTTT
cdr3_aa: CASSQSPSDTEAFF

d_call: -
clone_size: -
j_call: TRBJ1-1
v_call: TRBV29-1
cdr3_nt: TGCAGCGTTGGGTTGGCAGGGCTGAACACTGAAGCTTTCTTT
cdr3_aa: CSVGLAGLNTEAFF

d_call: TRBD1
clone_size: -
j_call: TRBJ1-2
v_call: TRBV2
cdr3_nt: TGTGCCAGCAGGGCCGGGACAGGGGTGTTCTATGGCTACACCTTC
cdr3_aa: CASRAGTGVFYGYTF

d_call: -
clone_size: few
j_call: TRBJ1-2
v_call: TRBV19
cdr3_nt: TGTGCCAGTAGTATAGCCCCGGGGGTAACGGATGGCTACACCTTC
cdr3_aa: CASSIAPGVTDGYTF

d_call: -
clone_size: once
j_call: TRBJ1-1
v_call: TRBV28
cdr3_nt: TGTGCCAGCAGTACGCGGTTCGAAGCTTTCTTT
cdr3_aa: CASSTRFEAFF

d_call: -
clone_size: once
j_call: TRBJ2-2
v_call: TRBV3-1/TRBV3-2
cdr3_nt: TGTGCCAGCAGCCAAGGACGAGCGGTGAACACCGGGGAGCTGTTTTTT
cdr3_aa: CASSQGRAVNTGELFF

d_call: TRBD1
clone_size: -
j_call: TRBJ2-5
v_call: TRBV5-1
cdr3_nt: TGCGCCAGCAGCTTGGTTGACAGGGGAATTCAAGAGACCCAGTACTTC
cdr3_aa: CASSLVDRGIQETQYF

d_call: -
clone_size: -
j_call: TRBJ1-4
v_call: TRBV7-9
cdr3_nt: TGTGCCAGCAGCCCACTTAATAGCAGGGGTGAAAAACTGTTTTTT
cdr3_aa: CASSPLNSRGEKLFF

d_call: -
clone_size: -
j_call: TRBJ2-3
v_call: TRBV10-3
cdr3_nt: TGTGCCATCAGTGAGTCTGGGAGTGGGACAGATACGCAGTATTTT
cdr3_aa: CAISESGSGTDTQYF

d_call: TRBD2
clone_size: -
j_call: TRBJ2-3
v_call: TRBV11-2
cdr3_nt: TGTGCCAGCAGCTCTATATCCGGGGGGGGGACAGATACGCAGTATTTT
cdr3_aa: CASSSISGGGTDTQYF

d_call: TRBD1
clone_size: -
j_call: TRBJ2-1
v_call: TRBV25-1
cdr3_nt: TGTGCCAGCAGTGATGGGACAGGGGTCAATGAGCAGTTCTTC
cdr3_aa: CASSDGTGVNEQFF

d_call: -
clone_size: -
j_call: TRBJ1-4
v_call: TRBV5-5
cdr3_nt: TGTGCCAGCAGCTTGGCCGTGGTCAGGTCCGTAAAACTGTTTTTT
cdr3_aa: CASSLAVVRSVKLFF

d_call: -
clone_size: -
j_call: TRBJ2-2
v_call: TRBV24-1
cdr3_nt: TGTGCCACCAGTGGTCCGAGGGCGCGCACCGGGGAGCTGTTTTTT
cdr3_aa: CATSGPRARTGELFF

d_call: TRBD2
clone_size: -
j_call: TRBJ2-5
v_call: TRBV7-8
cdr3_nt: TGTGCCAGCAGCCCAGGACTAGCCGGGTCGTGGTTGTCAGAGACCCAGTACTTC
cdr3_aa: CASSPGLAGSWLSETQYF

d_call: -
clone_size: -
j_call: TRBJ2-5
v_call: TRBV4-1
cdr3_nt: TGCGCCAGCAGCCCGGGACAACTGTACCAAGAGACCCAGTACTTC
cdr3_aa: CASSPGQLYQETQYF

d_call: TRBD1
clone_size: -
j_call: TRBJ1-2
v_call: TRBV7-8
cdr3_nt: TGTGCCAGCAGCTTAGGACAGGGAACCAACTATGGCTACACCTTC
cdr3_aa: CASSLGQGTNYGYTF

d_call: -
clone_size: -
j_call: TRBJ1-1
v_call: TRBV5-1
cdr3_nt: TGCGCCAGCAGCCAGGAGGTGGCAGGCACTGAAGCTTTCTTT
cdr3_aa: CASSQEVAGTEAFF

d_call: -
clone_size: -
j_call: TRBJ1-4
v_call: TRBV6-4
cdr3_nt: TGTGCCAGCAGTGACTCCGGGAGAGCAACTAATGAAAAACTGTTTTTT
cdr3_aa: CASSDSGRATNEKLFF

d_call: TRBD1
clone_size: -
j_call: TRBJ1-6
v_call: TRBV7-7
cdr3_nt: TGTGCTAGCAGCCTCTTCTCGGAGGGGGCTTCACCCCTCCACTTT
cdr3_aa: CASSLFSEGASPLHF

d_call: TRBD1
clone_size: -
j_call: TRBJ2-4
v_call: TRBV6-5
cdr3_nt: TGTGCCAGCAGTTTCGAAGGGGGCCGGGGAAACATTCAGTACTTC
cdr3_aa: CASSFEGGRGNIQYF

d_call: TRBD1
clone_size: -
j_call: TRBJ1-1
v_call: TRBV12-3/TRBV12-4
cdr3_nt: TGTGCCAGCACTAAACAGGGGCTCGAAGCTTTCTTT
cdr3_aa: CASTKQGLEAFF

d_call: -
clone_size: -
j_call: TRBJ1-2
v_call: TRBV28
cdr3_nt: TGTGCCAGCAGTCCAACCAGACGGGGTGGCTACACCTTC
cdr3_aa: CASSPTRRGGYTF

d_call: -
clone_size: -
j_call: TRBJ2-5
v_call: TRBV28
cdr3_nt: TGTGCCAGCAGTCTAGACCGTAGGAGGGGGCTGTTAGAGACCCAGTACTTC
cdr3_aa: CASSLDRRRGLLETQYF

d_call: -
clone_size: -
j_call: TRBJ2-1
v_call: TRBV21-1
cdr3_nt: TGTGCCAGCAGCAAGAGGGCTTCCTACAATGAGCAGTTCTTC
cdr3_aa: CASSKRASYNEQFF

d_call: -
clone_size: -
j_call: TRBJ2-2
v_call: TRBV19
cdr3_nt: TGTGCCAGTAGTATTGGGGCCGGGAGTAACACCGGGGAGCTGTTTTTT
cdr3_aa: CASSIGAGSNTGELFF

d_call: -
clone_size: -
j_call: TRBJ1-6
v_call: TRBV7-3
cdr3_nt: TGTGCCAGCAGCTTAGGCGGTAATTCACCCCTCCACTTT
cdr3_aa: CASSLGGNSPLHF

d_call: TRBD1
clone_size: once
j_call: TRBJ1-2
v_call: TRBV28
cdr3_nt: TGTGCCAGCAGTCCCCCGGACAGGGGGCCCTATGGCTACACCTTC
cdr3_aa: CASSPPDRGPYGYTF

d_call: -
clone_size: few
j_call: TRBJ2-3
v_call: TRBV3-1/TRBV3-2
cdr3_nt: TGTGCCAGCAGCCAAGGTATTAGCACAGATACGCAGTATTTT
cdr3_aa: CASSQGISTDTQYF

d_call: TRBD1
clone_size: -
j_call: TRBJ1-3
v_call: TRBV7-6
cdr3_nt: TGTGCCAGCAGCCCCTTGACAGGGGCTGGAAACACCATATATTTT
cdr3_aa: CASSPLTGAGNTIYF